A single sample gave rise to the 2 T cell receptor beta chains below, sequenced in a study of technical replicates of blood from a few donors. This table comes from immunoSEQ multiplex PCR, and its TCRdb copy is limited to in-frame clones, with some not included. The sample includes some 70,000 clones, roughly 90% of them seen just once. Sequenced sample: PBMCs. The receptors derive from a human donor in good health. Some clones in this sample may be carry-over from other donors' samples.

The J gene is TRBJ1-3, the V gene TRBV5-6; D is possibly TRBD1 (5 bases). Germline V lookup: CDR1 SGHDT, CDR2 YYEEEE. Trimming took 1 base from V and 2 from J, leaving 10 bases between them. The CDR3 loop spans 15 amino acids. The CDR3 DNA reads TGTGCCAGCAGCTTGATCTCAGGGACTGGAAACACCATATATTTT. Its protein product is CASSLISGTGNTIYF.

This chain joins TRBV7-2 and TRBJ2-2; D is perhaps TRBD2 (6 bases). CDR1 SGHTA and CDR2 FQGNSA come from the germline V gene. V lost 5 bases and J 6 bases, leaving 16 bases between the germline ends. The CDR3 has 15 residues. CDR3 in DNA: TGTGCCAGCAGCGATCAGCGGGCGGTGCCCGGGGAGCTGTTTTTT. Translation: CASSDQRAVPGELFF.